This T cell receptor beta chain was sequenced in a study of cytomegalovirus exposure and HLA in healthy donors. It was with 60 Vbeta and 13 Jbeta primers that the PCR ran. Profiled with immunoSEQ multiplex PCR; TCRdb holds only in-frame clones, not every one. The sample has 35,000 to 40,000 clones, 45% to 55% seen once; the top ten hold about 6.1%. The CDR3 runs 13 residues. Trimming removed 5 bases at V and 10 bases at J, with 12 bases between. The germline V gene has CDR1 LNHDA and CDR2 SQIVND (reference sequence). The chain couples TRBV19 to TRBJ1-6; weak D call: TRBD1 (6 bases). The sample comprised PBMCs. This receptor was taken from a woman aged 40 to 55 in good health and CMV-seropositive. The CDR3 region is CASSPQGRSPLHF. In nucleotides, the CDR3 is TGTGCCAGTAGTCCACAGGGAAGGTCACCCCTCCACTTT.